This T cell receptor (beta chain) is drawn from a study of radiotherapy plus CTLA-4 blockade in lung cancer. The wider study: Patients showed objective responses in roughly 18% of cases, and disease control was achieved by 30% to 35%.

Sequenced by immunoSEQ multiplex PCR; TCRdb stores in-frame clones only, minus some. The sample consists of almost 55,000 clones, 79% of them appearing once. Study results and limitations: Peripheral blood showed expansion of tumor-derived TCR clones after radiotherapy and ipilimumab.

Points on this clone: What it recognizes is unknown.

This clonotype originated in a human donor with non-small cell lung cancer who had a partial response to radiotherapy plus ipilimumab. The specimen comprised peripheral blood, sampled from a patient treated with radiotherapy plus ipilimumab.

The CDR3 spells CAISHRGDTEAFF. In DNA, the CDR3 is TGTGCCATCAGCCACAGGGGGGACACTGAAGCTTTCTTT. The chain couples TRBV10-3 to TRBJ1-1, with TRBD1 identical over 8 bases. V gave up 6 bases and J gave up 3 bases; unmatched junction bases: 3. This CDR3 spans 13 amino acids. From germline, CDR1 is ENHRY and CDR2 SYGVKD.